This is a list of T cell receptor beta chains from one sample in a study of OX40 agonist ivuxolimab in advanced cancers. Using immunoSEQ multiplex PCR, the repertoire was profiled, and TCRdb retains in-frame clones only, with some absent. This sample carries about 67,000 clones, about 87% of them seen once, and the ten largest clones take about 4.1%. Sequencing was performed on CD4+ or CD8+ T cells sorted from blood, taken in a trial of the OX40 agonist ivuxolimab. The receptors originated from an adult with an advanced solid tumor such as melanoma, head and neck, liver or kidney cancer. Both conserved end residues are part of each CDR3.

j_gene: TRBJ1-3; v_gene: TRBV5-1; CDR3aa: CASSPAVGSGNTIYF
j_gene: TRBJ1-5; v_gene: TRBV5-4; CDR3aa: CASSLEGTSPQHF
j_gene: TRBJ1-5; v_gene: TRBV27; CDR3aa: CASSDWGGGQNNQPQHF
j_gene: TRBJ1-2; v_gene: TRBV7-6; CDR3aa: CASSPGVYGYTF
j_gene: TRBJ2-2; v_gene: TRBV11-2; CDR3aa: CASSLGGLAATGELFF
j_gene: TRBJ2-7; v_gene: TRBV18; CDR3aa: CASSPGGRTSYEQYF
j_gene: TRBJ1-1; v_gene: TRBV18; CDR3aa: CASSPPLGQVNTEAFF
j_gene: TRBJ1-1; v_gene: TRBV28; CDR3aa: CASNPPGGDRGSAFF
j_gene: TRBJ1-5; v_gene: TRBV19; CDR3aa: CASNSFTGGWSQPQHF
j_gene: TRBJ1-5; v_gene: TRBV27; CDR3aa: CASSLSLDVGPQHF
j_gene: TRBJ1-1; v_gene: TRBV18; CDR3aa: CASEQGRDTEAFF
j_gene: TRBJ2-5; v_gene: TRBV19; CDR3aa: CASSIVGTSGEETQYF
j_gene: TRBJ1-2; v_gene: TRBV7-2; CDR3aa: CASSGLRKNYGYTF
j_gene: TRBJ1-1; v_gene: TRBV6-5; CDR3aa: CASSYFGTGNTEAFF
j_gene: TRBJ1-5; v_gene: TRBV4-1; CDR3aa: CASSQEGSNQPQHF
j_gene: TRBJ1-2; v_gene: TRBV6-6; CDR3aa: CASSAGNYGYTF
j_gene: TRBJ2-1; v_gene: TRBV10-1; CDR3aa: CASSIVLRSYNEQFF
j_gene: TRBJ1-1; v_gene: TRBV14; CDR3aa: CASSQGGALNTEAFF